These 8 T cell receptor beta chains came from one sample sequenced in a study of T cell changes during pregnancy in multiple sclerosis. TCRdb's table, derived via immunoSEQ multiplex PCR, lists solely in-frame clones and lacks some. The sample comprises tens of thousands of clones, about 93% of which are singletons, and approximately 6.2% rests with the top ten. Specimen: CD8+ T cells from peripheral blood mononuclear cells, collected before pregnancy. These receptor sequences come from a female donor with multiple sclerosis, enrolled in a pregnancy study.

The CDR3 coding sequence is TGTGCCAGCTCACCACCGGGACAAACCTATGGCTACACCTTC. This encodes CASSPPGQTYGYTF. The chain carries TRBV18 and TRBJ1-2, with D perhaps TRBD1 (6 bases). This CDR3 is 14 amino acids long. V dropped 0 bases and J dropped 4 bases, with 9 bases sitting between them. The germline V gene has CDR1 KGHSH and CDR2 LQKENI. The full variable domain, in which reference TRBV18 and TRBJ1-2 provide the parts outside the CDR3, is NAGVMQNPRHLVRRRGQEARLRCSPMKGHSHVYWYRQLPEEGLKFMVYLQKENIIDESGMPKERFSAEFPKEGPSILRIQQVVRGDSAAYFCASSPPGQTYGYTFGSGTRLTVV.

The chain employs TRBV2 and TRBJ2-7; TRBD2 aligns across 11 bases. The CDR3 runs to 18 residues. V shed 6 bases and J 4 bases; nucleotides not matched to a gene: 17. Per the germline V gene, CDR1 is SNHLY and CDR2 is FYNNEI. The DNA of the CDR3 is TGTGCCAGCAGGGGACTAGCGGCCAGGGGGGATGAGAGGTACGAGCAGTACTTC. Its translation: CASRGLAARGDERYEQYF.

The rearrangement links TRBV7-9 to TRBJ2-3, with D perhaps matching TRBD2 (5 bases). Germline CDR1 SEHNR, CDR2 FQNEAQ (reference sequence). This CDR3 contains 15 residues. The V gene lost 3 bases and the J gene lost 0 bases, with 10 bases spanning the gap. CDR3 sequence reads: CASSLKRSSTDTQYF. In DNA, the CDR3 is TGTGCCAGCAGCTTGAAGCGGAGCAGCACAGATACGCAGTATTTT.

The V call is TRBV29-1, the J call TRBJ2-1, with 11 bases that match TRBD2. Germline CDR1 is SQVTM and CDR2 is ANQGSEA. V lost 5 bases and J lost 8; bases outside the gene matches: 11. This CDR3 has 15 residues. CDR3 DNA sequence: TGCAGCGTTCCTATGCTAGCGGGAGGCGAGGATGAGCAGTTCTTC. Its protein product is CSVPMLAGGEDEQFF.

This clone came up once. J is TRBJ2-6 and V is TRBV28, with 7 bases lining up with TRBD1. Germline V gene lookup returns CDR1 MDHEN and CDR2 SYDVKM. The CDR3 runs to 15 residues. The V gene end was trimmed by 7 bases and the J gene end by 1 base; junction bases not matched to a gene: 4. The CDR3 loop reads CASTRTGSGANVLTF. CDR3 nucleotide sequence: TGTGCCAGCACCAGGACAGGATCTGGGGCCAACGTCCTGACTTTC.

The chain has TRBV11-3 and TRBJ2-3; TRBD2 matches 8 bases. The germline V gene encodes CDR1 SGHNT and CDR2 YENEEA. The ends lost 4 bases at V and 5 bases at J; junction bases unmatched: 11. This CDR3 has 16 amino acids. CDR3 sequence (DNA): TGTGCCAGCAGCTCCCGGGGAGCGGGAGATGTAGATACGCAGTATTTT. This translates into CASSSRGAGDVDTQYF. Full variable domain (outside the CDR3, taken from reference TRBV11-3 and TRBJ2-3): EAGVVQSPRYKIIEKKQPVAFWCNPISGHNTLYWYLQNLGQGPELLIRYENEEAVDDSQLPKDRFSAERLKGVDSTLKIQPAELGDSAVYLCASSSRGAGDVDTQYFGPGTRLTVL.

The chain uses TRBV29-1 and TRBJ2-7; weak D call: TRBD1 (6 bases). Germline values: CDR1 SQVTM, CDR2 ANQGSEA. Between the trimmed V and J ends, which lost 5 bases and 4 bases, there was a span of 12 bases. This CDR3 contains 12 residues. CDR3 sequence (DNA): TGCAGCGTTACAGGGTCATGGTACGAGCAGTACTTC. Translated, it gives CSVTGSWYEQYF.

This clone has only one observation. J is TRBJ1-5 and V is TRBV27; possibly TRBD1 for D (6 bases). The germline V gene has CDR1 MNHEY and CDR2 SMNVEV (reference sequence). V lost 4 bases and J lost 6, with 10 bases in between. This CDR3 is built from 13 residues. In nucleotides, the CDR3 is TGTGCCAGCAGTTCGGGGGGCGGTCAGCCCCAGCATTTT. Amino acid sequence: CASSSGGGQPQHF.